The 18 T cell receptor beta chains presented below share a single source sample, sequenced in a study of cytomegalovirus exposure and HLA in healthy donors. The PCR contained 60 Vbeta and 13 Jbeta primers. Libraries were prepared by immunoSEQ multiplex PCR; TCRdb keeps only in-frame clonotypes and omits some of them. This sample yields some 87,000 clones, of which 62% are seen a single time; 5.5% belongs to the top ten. The specimen was PBMCs. These receptors were obtained from a woman aged 25-40 years in good health and CMV-seropositive.

The J gene is TRBJ2-4, the V gene TRBV10-1, with TRBD1 matching over 7 bases. CDR3 length: 13 amino acids. Germline loops: CDR1 WNHNN, CDR2 SYGVQD (reference sequence). V shed 5 bases and J 4 bases; nucleotides not matched to a gene: 2. The CDR3 protein is CASSTGQKNIQYF. The CDR3 nucleotides are TGCGCCAGCAGTACGGGACAGAAAAACATTCAGTACTTC.

In its sample, this clone was seen a few times. The chain recombines TRBV6-4 with TRBJ1-1, with a weak D call TRBD1 (6 bases). The CDR3 is made up of 13 amino acids. Germline lookup yields CDR1 MRHNA and CDR2 SNTAGT. Trimming shortened V by 3 bases and J by 4 bases, and 9 bases separated the two germline ends. This CDR3 reads CASSDRGGTEAFF. The CDR3 bases are TGTGCCAGCAGTGATCGAGGGGGCACTGAAGCTTTCTTT.

In regard to this clone: One end of the junction varies from germline; a read error may be responsible. The chain uses TRBV5-1 and TRBJ1-1; D perhaps matches TRBD1 (5 bases). The germline V gene has CDR1 SGHRS and CDR2 YFSETQ. The CDR3 sequence is 15 residues long. The CDR3 region is CASSLEEGMNPEAFF. CDR3 coding DNA: TGCGCCAGCAGCTTGGAGGAGGGGATGAACCCTGAAGCTTTCTTT.

This chain links TRBV6-5 with TRBJ2-3; weak D call: TRBD2 (5 bases). Trimming removed 2 bases at V and 2 bases at J, with 8 bases between. This CDR3 has 14 amino acids. Germline V CDR1 and CDR2: MNHEY, SVGAGI. In DNA form, the CDR3 reads TGTGCCAGCAGTTACGGAGGACCCACAGATACGCAGTATTTT. Translated: CASSYGGPTDTQYF.

In DNA, the CDR3 is TGTGCCAGCAGTTTTCGGGGAGATCGTTCACCCCTCCACTTT. Translation: CASSFRGDRSPLHF. The V call is TRBV27, the J call TRBJ1-6; no clear D gene. The CDR3 is made up of 14 amino acids. Looked up from germline, CDR1 is MNHEY and CDR2 is SMNVEV (reference sequence). Between the trimmed V and J ends, which lost 3 bases and 9 bases, there was a span of 12 bases.

J is TRBJ1-1 and V is TRBV19; 7 bases line up with TRBD1. Germline V gives CDR1 LNHDA, CDR2 SQIVND (reference sequence). The CDR3 covers 12 residues. J lost 11 bases, V lost 5 bases, and 8 bases had no gene match. CDR3 protein: CASSFGQEGAFF. The CDR3 DNA follows: TGTGCCAGTAGTTTCGGACAGGAGGGGGCTTTCTTT. The full variable domain, in which reference TRBV19 and TRBJ1-1 provide the parts outside the CDR3, is DGGITQSPKYLFRKEGQNVTLSCEQNLNHDAMYWYRQDPGQGLRLIYYSQIVNDFQKGDIAEGYSVSREKKESFPLTVTSAQKNPTAFYLCASSFGQEGAFFGQGTRLTVV.

Remarks on this clone: The junction differs from germline at one of its ends, possibly a read error. This rearrangement joins TRBV30 to TRBJ1-2; D remains unclear. Germline V gene lookup returns CDR1 GTSNPN and CDR2 SVGIG (reference sequence). This CDR3 comprises 12 residues. The CDR3 DNA reads TGTGCCTGGAGTGGATACAACTATGGCTACCCCTTC. Amino acid sequence: CAWSGYNYGYPF.

This clone showed up just a few times. The rearrangement joins TRBV5-1 to TRBJ2-1, with 10 positions matching TRBD1. Germline V CDR1 and CDR2: SGHRS, YFSETQ. The CDR3 runs 15 residues. V was clipped by 1 base and J by 5 bases; unmatched bases: 3. The CDR3 DNA sequence: TGCGCCAGCAGCTTGTGGACAGGGGGGAACAATGAGCAGTTCTTC. This codes for CASSLWTGGNNEQFF.

This chain links TRBV6-6 with TRBJ1-2, with D maybe TRBD1 (5 bases). There are 14 residues in the CDR3. Germline CDR1 and CDR2: MNHNY and SVGAGI (reference sequence). The V and J ends lost 8 bases and 2 bases respectively, with 15 bases between them. The CDR3 DNA is TGTGCCAGCCTCCGGGACTCCCGAAACTATGGCTACACCTTC. This codes for CASLRDSRNYGYTF.

The chain is built from TRBV7-2 and TRBJ2-7; 7 bases align to TRBD1. Germline V CDR1 and CDR2: SGHTA, FQGNSA. The CDR3 runs 17 residues. Trimming removed 6 bases from V and 3 bases from J; junction bases left unmatched: 17. The CDR3 is CASRFRDSQNFDYEQYF. CDR3 nucleotide sequence: TGTGCCAGCAGGTTCCGGGACAGCCAAAATTTCGACTACGAGCAGTACTTC.

This clone was counted between two and nine times. The rearrangement uses TRBV7-2 and TRBJ2-5, with D tentatively TRBD2 (6 bases). The CDR3 covers 15 residues. Trimming left V 5 bases short and J 5 bases short, with 18 bases between. Germline values: CDR1 SGHTA, CDR2 FQGNSA. The CDR3 is CASSLTSSPSETQYF. The CDR3 region has the DNA TGTGCCAGCAGCCTGACTAGTTCGCCCAGTGAGACCCAGTACTTC.

The chain combines TRBV5-1 with TRBJ1-1; TRBD1 agrees at 8 bases. Germline-derived CDR1 and CDR2 are SGHRS and YFSETQ. V was pared by 4 bases and J by 5 bases, with 4 bases of the junction left unmatched. This CDR3 spans 13 amino acids. CDR3 loop: CASSLRGPTEAFF. For the CDR3, the DNA is TGCGCCAGCAGCCTCAGGGGGCCAACTGAAGCTTTCTTT.

The chain carries TRBV5-4 and TRBJ2-7; 10 bases align to TRBD1. The CDR3 has 13 residues. V shed 7 bases and J 2 bases; nucleotides not matched to a gene: 3. Germline CDR1 is SGHNT and CDR2 is YYREEE (reference sequence). CDR3 loop: CASGTGETYEQYF. For the CDR3, the DNA is TGTGCCAGCGGGACAGGGGAAACCTACGAGCAGTACTTC.

Of note for this clone: Its ends do not fully match the called genes, so a read error is possible. The CDR3 here is CSSSQGVGDTQYF. The CDR3, as DNA: TGTTCCAGCAGCCAGGGGGTGGGAGATACGCAGTATTTT. The chain links TRBV7-9 to TRBJ2-3; 7 bases are a match to TRBD1. CDR1 and CDR2 from the germline V gene are SEHNR and FQNEAQ (reference sequence). CDR3 length: 13 residues.

The chain has TRBV4-1 and TRBJ2-5, with 9 bases fitting TRBD1. Germline loops: CDR1 MGHRA, CDR2 YSYEKL. J lost 2 bases, V lost 5 bases, and 6 bases had no gene match. The CDR3 runs 15 residues. Here the CDR3 reads CASSAPGTGQETQYF. Written as DNA, the CDR3 is TGCGCCAGCAGCGCCCCCGGGACAGGGCAAGAGACCCAGTACTTC.

V is TRBV21-1 and J is TRBJ1-4; TRBD1, the table's D call, was not compared with the DNA. TRBV21-1 is a listed pseudogene. The CDR3 has 16 residues. The CDR3 spells CASSALGDRGVEKLFF. CDR3 DNA: TGTGCCAGCAGCGCCCTAGGTGACAGGGGGGTGGAAAAACTGTTTTTT.

This clone was observed once. The chain carries TRBV19 and TRBJ1-3, with no clear D. The CDR3 length is 16 residues. V was pared by 1 base and J by 0 bases, with 10 bases between. The germline V gene encodes CDR1 LNHDA and CDR2 SQIVND (reference sequence). The CDR3 DNA reads as TGTGCCAGTAGTATAGGATTCAGGAACTCTGGAAACACCATATATTTT. Amino acids: CASSIGFRNSGNTIYF.

V usage is TRBV7-8 and J usage is TRBJ2-2, with 8 bases that match TRBD2. Losses at the gene ends were 5 bases for V and 0 bases for J; bases not matched to a gene: 5. CDR3 length equals 16 residues. CDR1 SGHVS and CDR2 FQNEAQ come from the germline V gene. This CDR3 reads CASSTSGGTNTGELFF. CDR3 DNA sequence: TGTGCCAGCAGCACCTCGGGGGGGACGAACACCGGGGAGCTGTTTTTT.